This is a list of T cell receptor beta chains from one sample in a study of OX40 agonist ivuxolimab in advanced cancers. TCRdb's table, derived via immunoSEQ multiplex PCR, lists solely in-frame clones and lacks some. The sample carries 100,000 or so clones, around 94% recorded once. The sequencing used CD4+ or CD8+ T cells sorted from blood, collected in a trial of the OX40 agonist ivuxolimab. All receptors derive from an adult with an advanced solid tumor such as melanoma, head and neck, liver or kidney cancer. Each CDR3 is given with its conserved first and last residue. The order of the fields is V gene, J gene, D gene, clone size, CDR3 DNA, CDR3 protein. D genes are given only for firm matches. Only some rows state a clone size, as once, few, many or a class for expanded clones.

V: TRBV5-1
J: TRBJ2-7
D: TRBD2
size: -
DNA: TGCGCCAGCAGCTCCGGGACTAGCGGGGGGTTCTCCTACGAGCAGTACTTC
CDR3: CASSSGTSGGFSYEQYF

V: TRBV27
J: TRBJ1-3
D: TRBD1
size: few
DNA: TGTGCCAGCAGGACAGGGACTGGAAACACCATATATTTT
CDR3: CASRTGTGNTIYF

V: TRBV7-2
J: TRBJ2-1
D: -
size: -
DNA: TGTGCCAGCAGCTTCTCGGACAGATACAATGAGCAGTTCTTC
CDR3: CASSFSDRYNEQFF

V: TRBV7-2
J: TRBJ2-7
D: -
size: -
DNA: TGTGCCAATTCAGGTAGCTCCTACGAGCAGTACTTC
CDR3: CANSGSSYEQYF

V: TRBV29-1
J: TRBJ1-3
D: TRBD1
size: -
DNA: TGCAGCGTTGAAGATCGCCCCAGGGGGCTATGGAACACCATATATTTT
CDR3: CSVEDRPRGLWNTIYF

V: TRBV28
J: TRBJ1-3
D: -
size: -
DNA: TGTGCCAGCAGTTTCCCCCCCGCTGGAAACACCATATATTTT
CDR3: CASSFPPAGNTIYF

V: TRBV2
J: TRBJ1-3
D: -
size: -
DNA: TGTGCCAGCAGTGTGAGGGGGGGAAACACCATATATTTT
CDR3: CASSVRGGNTIYF

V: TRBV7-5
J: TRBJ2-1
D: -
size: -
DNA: TGTGCCAGAAGCTTATATAATGAGCAGTTCTTC
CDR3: CARSLYNEQFF

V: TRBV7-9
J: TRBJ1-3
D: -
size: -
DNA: TGTGCCAGCAGCTCGAGAACGACAGTCTCTGGAAACACCATATATTTT
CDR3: CASSSRTTVSGNTIYF

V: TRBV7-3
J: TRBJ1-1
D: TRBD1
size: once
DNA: TGTGCCAGCAGCCATTCAGGGGGCCTGGCTGAAGCTTTCTTT
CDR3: CASSHSGGLAEAFF

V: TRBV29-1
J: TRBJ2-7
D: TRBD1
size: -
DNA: TGCAGCGTTGTTATCGGACAGGGGGCCTACGAGCAGTACTTC
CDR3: CSVVIGQGAYEQYF

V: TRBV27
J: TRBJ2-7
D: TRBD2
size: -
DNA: TGTGCCAGCAGCACCACTAGCGGGAGCACCTACGAGCAGTACTTC
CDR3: CASSTTSGSTYEQYF

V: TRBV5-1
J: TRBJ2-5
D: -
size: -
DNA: TGCGCCAGCAGCTTGGCCTGGGGACAAGAGACCCAGTACTTC
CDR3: CASSLAWGQETQYF

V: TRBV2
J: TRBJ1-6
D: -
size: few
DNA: TGTGCCAGCAGTGAGGAGGGAGTTTATTCACCCCTCCACTTT
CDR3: CASSEEGVYSPLHF

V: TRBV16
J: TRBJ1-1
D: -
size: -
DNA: TGTGCCAGCAAATCGCAGGGGATGGTGGGGACTGAAGCTTTCTTT
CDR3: CASKSQGMVGTEAFF

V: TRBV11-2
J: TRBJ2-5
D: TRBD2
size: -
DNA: TGTGCCAGCAGCTTAATGGGCGGGGGGCAAGAGACCCAGTACTTC
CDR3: CASSLMGGGQETQYF

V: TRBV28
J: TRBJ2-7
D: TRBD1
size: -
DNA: TGTGCCAGCACCGGACAGGCGCGGGAGCAGTACTTC
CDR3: CASTGQAREQYF

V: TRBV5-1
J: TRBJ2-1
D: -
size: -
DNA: TGCGCCAGCAGCTTGGCCGCGAGGAATGAGCAGTTCTTC
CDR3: CASSLAARNEQFF

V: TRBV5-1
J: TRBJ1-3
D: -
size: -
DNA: TGCGCCAGCAGCCCCTTCCGGGGGAGCTCTGGAAACACCATATATTTT
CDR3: CASSPFRGSSGNTIYF

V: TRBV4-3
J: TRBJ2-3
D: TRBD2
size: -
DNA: TGCGCCAGCAGCCGCCGACTAGCGGGGAGCACAGATACGCAGTATTTT
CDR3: CASSRRLAGSTDTQYF

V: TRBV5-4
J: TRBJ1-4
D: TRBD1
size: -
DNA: TGTGCCAGCAGCCGACAGGGGGCACGTGAAAAACTGTTTTTT
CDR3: CASSRQGAREKLFF

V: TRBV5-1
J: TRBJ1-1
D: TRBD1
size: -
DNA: TGCGCCAGCAGCTTTCCCGAGACAGGACCCTACCAGGGGGGGAAAAAAGACACTGAAGCTTTCTTT
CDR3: CASSFPETGPYQGGKKDTEAFF

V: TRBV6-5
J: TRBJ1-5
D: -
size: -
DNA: TGTGCCAGCAGTAACAACGGTCAGCCCCAGCATTTT
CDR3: CASSNNGQPQHF

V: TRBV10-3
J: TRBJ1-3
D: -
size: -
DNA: TGTGCCATCAGCTCGACCGGGACGGCTGGAAACACCATATATTTT
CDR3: CAISSTGTAGNTIYF

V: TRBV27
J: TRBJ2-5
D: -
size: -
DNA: TGTGCCAGCAGTTTATTATTCGGAGAGACCCAGTACTTC
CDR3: CASSLLFGETQYF

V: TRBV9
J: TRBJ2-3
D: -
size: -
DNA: TGTGCCAGCAGCGTAGGGTGGGGGGCGACAGATACGCAGTATTTT
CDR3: CASSVGWGATDTQYF

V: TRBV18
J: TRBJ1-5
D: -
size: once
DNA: TGTGCCAGCTCAGCTGATAGCAATCAGCCCCAGCATTTT
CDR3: CASSADSNQPQHF

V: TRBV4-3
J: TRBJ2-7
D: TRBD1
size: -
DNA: TGCGCCAGCAGCCCCAAAGTCCGGGGACAGTCCTACGAGCAGTACTTC
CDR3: CASSPKVRGQSYEQYF

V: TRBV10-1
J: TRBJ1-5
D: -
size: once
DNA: TGCGCCACCCCGGGACAACTCAATCAGCCCCAGCATTTT
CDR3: CATPGQLNQPQHF

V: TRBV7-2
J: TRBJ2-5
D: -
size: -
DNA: TGTGCCAGCAACCCCTCTTGGGGCTCAAGGGGGACCCAGTACTTC
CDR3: CASNPSWGSRGTQYF

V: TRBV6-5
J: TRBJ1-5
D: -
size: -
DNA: TGTGCCAGCAGCGAGACAGGTCAGGGGCAGCCCCAGCATTTT
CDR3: CASSETGQGQPQHF

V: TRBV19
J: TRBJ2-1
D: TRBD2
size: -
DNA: TGTGCCAGTAGTATAGATGCTAGCGGGGGGGTTAATGAGCAGTTCTTC
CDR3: CASSIDASGGVNEQFF

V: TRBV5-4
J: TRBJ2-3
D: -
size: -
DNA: TGTGCCAGCAGGGGGGTGGCAGATACGCAGTATTTT
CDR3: CASRGVADTQYF

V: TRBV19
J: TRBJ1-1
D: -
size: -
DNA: TGTGCCAGTAGTCCCGACGGCTACACTGAAGCTTTCTTT
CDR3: CASSPDGYTEAFF

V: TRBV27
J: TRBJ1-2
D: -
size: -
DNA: TGTGCCAGCACCGCTCGGGTACAGGGAGGGTATGGCTACACCTTC
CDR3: CASTARVQGGYGYTF

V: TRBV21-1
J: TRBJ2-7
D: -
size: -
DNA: TGTGCCAGCAGCACGGGGACTAGCGGATTCACACACTCCTACGAGCAGTACTTC
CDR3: CASSTGTSGFTHSYEQYF

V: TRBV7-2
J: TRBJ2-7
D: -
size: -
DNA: TGTGCCAGCAGCTTACCAACACCAAACGAGCAGTACTTC
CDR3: CASSLPTPNEQYF

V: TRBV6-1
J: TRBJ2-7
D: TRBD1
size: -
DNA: TGTGCCAGCAGTGAAAGTAGACAGGGCAGCCACGAGCAGTACTTC
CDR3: CASSESRQGSHEQYF

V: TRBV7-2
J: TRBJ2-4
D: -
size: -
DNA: TGTGCCAGCAGCTTCAGTGCGGGGTCGACCAAAAACATTCAGTACTTC
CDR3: CASSFSAGSTKNIQYF

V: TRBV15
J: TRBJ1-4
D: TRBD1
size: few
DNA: TGTGCCACCAGCGGTTACAGGGGCAATAATGAAAAACTGTTTTTT
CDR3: CATSGYRGNNEKLFF